The 18 T cell receptor beta chains listed next were all sequenced from one sample in a study of T cell clones after liver transplantation. TCRdb keeps only in-frame clones here, not all; method: immunoSEQ multiplex PCR. The sample has nearly 55,000 clones, about 81% seen once. The material was CD4+ T cells from blood, obtained before liver transplant. These receptors originate from a human donor who received a liver transplant.

The rearrangement uses TRBV2 and TRBJ1-2; TRBD1 is a possible D gene (6 bases). CDR3 length: 18 amino acids. V lost 3 bases, J lost 7 bases, and 27 bases lay in between. The germline V gene has CDR1 SNHLY and CDR2 FYNNEI. The CDR3 DNA is TGTGCCAGCAGTGAGGACAGTCCTCGGCTAGCTACCCTATTTGGCTACACCTTC. Its protein is CASSEDSPRLATLFGYTF.

This clone was found once. This chain's CDR3 is CASSQDGRGGWEKLFF. As DNA, the CDR3 is TGCGCCAGCAGCCAAGACGGACGGGGGGGCTGGGAAAAACTGTTTTTT. The V gene is TRBV4-3, the J gene TRBJ1-4; tentatively, D is TRBD1 (6 bases). Trimming stripped 0 bases from V and 8 bases from J, with 16 bases between. The CDR3 contains 16 residues. Per the germline V gene, CDR1 is LGHNA and CDR2 is YSLEER.

The rearrangement joins TRBV19 to TRBJ1-1; no reliable D call. Germline V gene data show CDR1 as LNHDA and CDR2 as SQIVND (reference sequence). Trimming cost V 7 bases and J 3 bases, with 15 bases left between them. This CDR3 is built from 14 residues. CDR3 in amino acids: CASTQKEPHTEAFF. CDR3 coding DNA: TGTGCCAGTACCCAGAAAGAACCTCACACTGAAGCTTTCTTT.

The chain combines TRBV11-2 with TRBJ2-3; 10 bases map to TRBD2. V lost 5 bases, J lost 6 bases, and 14 bases stayed unmatched. Germline CDR1 and CDR2: SGHAT and FQNNGV. The CDR3 extends over 17 amino acids. The CDR3 region is CASSRTGGLAGVDTQYF. Here the CDR3 DNA reads TGTGCCAGCAGCCGAACCGGAGGGCTAGCGGGAGTGGATACGCAGTATTTT.

This clone was observed once. The rearrangement joins TRBV11-2 to TRBJ1-4; possible D gene TRBD1, 6 bases. The germline V gene has CDR1 SGHAT and CDR2 FQNNGV. V lost 5 bases to trimming and J lost 10 bases, with 23 bases between them. The CDR3 sequence is 16 residues long. The CDR3 DNA sequence: TGTGCCAGCAGCCTACAGGGTCGAGGGCGGGCGGTAAAACTGTTTTTT. This translates into CASSLQGRGRAVKLFF. Together with reference TRBV11-2 and TRBJ1-4, the CDR3 gives the full variable domain: EAGVAQSPRYKIIEKRQSVAFWCNPISGHATLYWYQQILGQGPKLLIQFQNNGVVDDSQLPKDRFSAERLKGVDSTLKIQPAKLEDSAVYLCASSLQGRGRAVKLFFGSGTQLSVL.

V and J are TRBV7-9 and TRBJ2-5; TRBD1 or TRBD2 may be the D gene (6 bases each). Germline lookup yields CDR1 SEHNR and CDR2 FQNEAQ (reference sequence). The CDR3 length is 15 residues. Trimming took off 3 bases at V and 4 bases at J, with 15 bases between the two ends. The CDR3: CASSFMEGVRETQYF. The CDR3 DNA follows: TGTGCCAGCAGCTTTATGGAGGGGGTGAGAGAGACCCAGTACTTC.

The V call is TRBV9, the J call TRBJ2-2, with D maybe TRBD1 (7 bases). V was cut by 4 bases and J by 0 bases, with 13 bases left in between. Germline V gene lookup returns CDR1 SGDLS and CDR2 YYNGEE. This CDR3 has 16 amino acids. The CDR3 loop reads CASSPGGGSNTGELFF. The CDR3 coding sequence is TGTGCCAGCAGCCCAGGAGGGGGCTCGAACACCGGGGAGCTGTTTTTT.

This chain joins TRBV6-5 and TRBJ1-2, with 8 bases lining up with TRBD1. Germline V gives CDR1 MNHEY, CDR2 SVGAGI. J gave up 8 bases and V 5 bases, and 10 bases lay outside the gene matches. The CDR3 sequence is 14 residues long. CDR3 sequence reads: CASSPGTGVRGYTF. Written as DNA, the CDR3 is TGTGCCAGCAGTCCTGGGACAGGCGTAAGGGGCTACACCTTC.

This chain uses TRBV5-6 with TRBJ2-7, with 7 nucleotides matching TRBD1. Germline V CDR1 and CDR2: SGHDT, YYEEEE. J was trimmed by 3 bases and V by 0 bases; bases with no gene match: 9. The length of the CDR3 is 16 residues. The CDR3 is CASSLGPGTVIYEQYF. As DNA, the CDR3 is TGTGCCAGCAGCTTGGGACCCGGGACAGTGATCTACGAGCAGTACTTC.

This rearrangement joins TRBV7-3 to TRBJ2-2; D gene unclear. With 2 bases removed from V and 6 bases from J, the gap between germline ends came to 7 bases. This CDR3 contains 13 residues. Germline CDR1 SGHTA, CDR2 FQGTGA. The CDR3 loop reads CASSLGRAGELFF. As DNA, the CDR3 is TGTGCCAGCAGCTTAGGAAGGGCCGGGGAGCTGTTTTTT.

The genes are TRBV10-3 and TRBJ2-1, with D unresolved. V dropped 0 bases and J dropped 6 bases, with 9 bases sitting between them. The germline V gene encodes CDR1 ENHRY and CDR2 SYGVKD. CDR3 length: 14 residues. DNA of the CDR3: TGTGCCATCAGTGAGTCCGGAAGGACCAATGAGCAGTTCTTC. Amino acids: CAISESGRTNEQFF.

The rearrangement joins TRBV6-5 to TRBJ2-7; D not resolved. The germline V gene has CDR1 MNHEY and CDR2 SVGAGI. With 4 bases removed from V and 9 bases from J, the gap between germline ends came to 10 bases. The CDR3 loop spans 11 amino acids. The CDR3 loop reads CASSSSWGQYF. Written as DNA, the CDR3 is TGTGCCAGCAGTTCCTCGTGGGGGCAGTACTTC.

The J gene is TRBJ1-4, the V gene TRBV4-1; D is unclear. V lost 0 bases and J lost 4, with 9 bases in between. Germline V lookup: CDR1 MGHRA, CDR2 YSYEKL. There are 15 residues in the CDR3. Here the CDR3 DNA reads TGCGCCAGCAGCCAAGATGGGCGAAATAATGAAAAACTGTTTTTT. Amino acid sequence: CASSQDGRNNEKLFF.

V is TRBV7-2 and J is TRBJ2-7; D gene ambiguous. The CDR3 has 15 residues. CDR1 and CDR2 from the germline V gene are SGHTA and FQGNSA. Deletions cut 2 bases from V and 2 bases from J, with 13 bases between. CDR3 protein: CASSLRARIPYEQYF. For the CDR3, the DNA is TGTGCCAGCAGCTTAAGGGCCAGAATCCCCTACGAGCAGTACTTC.

V usage is TRBV5-6 and J usage is TRBJ2-7; TRBD2 is a possible D gene (5 bases). The V and J ends lost 0 bases and 1 base respectively, with 11 bases between them. The germline gives CDR1 SGHDT, CDR2 YYEEEE. This CDR3 contains 15 residues. The CDR3 here is CASSLGPRESYEQYF. In nucleotides, the CDR3 is TGTGCCAGCAGCTTGGGCCCTCGGGAATCCTACGAGCAGTACTTC.

This clone was seen a few times. The rearrangement uses TRBV7-2 and TRBJ1-2, with 8 bases fitting TRBD1. The CDR3 runs to 15 residues. Trimming removed 5 bases from V and 2 bases from J; junction bases left unmatched: 7. Germline CDR1 reads SGHTA; CDR2 reads FQGNSA. The CDR3 nucleotides read TGTGCCAGCAGCCTATTTGGACAGGGAAACTATGGCTACACCTTC. Translation gives CASSLFGQGNYGYTF.

The rearrangement uses TRBV23-1 and TRBJ1-2, with D possibly TRBD1 on 5 matching bases. TRBV23-1 is placed among ORFs of uncertain function. CDR3 length: 13 residues. V dropped 4 bases and J dropped 7 bases, with 13 bases sitting between them. The CDR3 nucleotides are TGCGCCAGCAGTCCCCTGGGGGTGAGTGGCTACACCTTC. Translating gives CASSPLGVSGYTF.

Comments on this clone: An end of the junction does not agree with germline; a read error may underlie this. V and J are TRBV7-9 and TRBJ2-2; D is possibly TRBD1 (5 bases). The CDR3 is 13 residues long. Per the germline V gene, CDR1 is SEHNR and CDR2 is FQNEAQ (reference sequence). The CDR3 loop reads CASSYRNAGELFF. The CDR3 nucleotides are TGTGCCAGCAGCTACAGGAACGCCGGGGAGCTGTTTTTT.